This TCR beta chain derives from a study of radiation and T cells in renal cell carcinoma. With respect to this clone: Its antigen is currently unknown. This sample includes further DNA sequences coding for the same CDR3.

General study findings and limits: Without pretreatment biopsies, baseline tumor clonotype presence was undetermined.

The method was immunoSEQ multiplex PCR; TCRdb's version includes in-frame clones alone and lacks a portion of them. The data contain around 100,000 clones, 80% to 90% of them singletons. Time point specified: blood 4 weeks post-SBRT, at nephrectomy. Treatment: 15 Gy SBRT to primary tumor, nephrectomy 4 weeks later. Nephrectomy followed 15 Gy stereotactic body radiation by 4 weeks. Clear cell pathology was present in this patient's renal cell carcinoma. This clonotype was obtained from a man aged 55 to 69 with renal cell carcinoma. Sample: blood, taken from a patient whose treatment included radiotherapy and nephrectomy.

Here the CDR3 DNA reads TGTGCCAGCAGTGAAGGACTAGCGGGAGTAGAGACCCAGTACTTC. As protein: CASSEGLAGVETQYF. The chain is built from TRBV2 and TRBJ2-5, with 12 bases matching TRBD2. J lost 4 bases, V lost 1 base, and 1 base had no gene match. The CDR3 runs 15 residues. Germline values: CDR1 SNHLY, CDR2 FYNNEI.